The 15 T cell receptor beta chains below come from one sample, sequenced in a study of shared clonotypes between healthy human individuals. TCRdb's copy holds only in-frame clones and misses some; the assay was immunoSEQ multiplex PCR. The table lists over a million clones, roughly 96% of them singletons. The sequencing input was naive CD4+ T cells sorted from blood. Subset described: CD45RA+ positively selected. The receptors were gathered from a man aged 25 to 45 in good health.

On this clone: The same CDR3 is also encoded by other DNA sequences in this sample. V gene TRBV29-1 combines with J gene TRBJ1-2; D may be TRBD1 (6 bases). CDR1 is SQVTM and CDR2 is ANQGSEA in the germline V gene. The length of the CDR3 is 12 residues. Between the trimmed V and J ends, which lost 5 bases and 5 bases, there was a span of 12 bases. DNA for the CDR3: TGCAGCGTTTTGGGGGGCGGGTATGGCTACACCTTC. This encodes CSVLGGGYGYTF. The entire variable domain, with the rest obtained from reference TRBV29-1 and TRBJ1-2, is as follows: SAVISQKPSRDICQRGTSLTIQCQVDSQVTMMFWYRQQPGQSLTLIATANQGSEATYESGFVIDKFPISRPNLTFSTLTVSNMSPEDSSIYLCSVLGGGYGYTFGSGTRLTVV.

This chain links TRBV6-4 with TRBJ2-5; 10 bases match TRBD1. This CDR3 region has 18 residues. Looked up from germline, CDR1 is MRHNA and CDR2 is SNTAGT. Unmatched junction bases numbered 15, after V lost 3 bases and J lost 5 bases. The CDR3 is CASSELRDRGQGRETQYF. CDR3 bases: TGTGCCAGCAGTGAGTTAAGAGATCGGGGACAGGGGAGGGAGACCCAGTACTTC.

J is TRBJ2-7 and V is TRBV29-1, with D maybe TRBD1 (6 bases). Germline V gives CDR1 SQVTM, CDR2 ANQGSEA. Trimming took 7 bases from V and 3 from J, leaving 16 bases between them. This CDR3 region has 13 residues. CDR3 sequence (DNA): TGCAGCGCGATGGGACAAGTCGACTACGAGCAGTACTTC. This gives the protein CSAMGQVDYEQYF.

The chain recombines TRBV7-9 with TRBJ1-2; 9 bases line up with TRBD1. Germline lookup yields CDR1 SEHNR and CDR2 FQNEAQ (reference sequence). J was trimmed by 6 bases and V by 3 bases; bases with no gene match: 2. CDR3 length: 13 residues. In DNA form, the CDR3 reads TGTGCCAGCAGCTTGACAGGGGGAGATGGCTACACCTTC. Translating gives CASSLTGGDGYTF.

The rearrangement joins TRBV5-6 to TRBJ1-5; maybe TRBD1 (5 bases). The CDR3 has 14 residues. Per the germline V gene, CDR1 is SGHDT and CDR2 is YYEEEE. Trimming cost V 2 bases and J 7 bases, with 13 bases left between them. The CDR3 loop reads CASSLGPTEQPQHF. Here the CDR3 DNA reads TGTGCCAGCAGCTTAGGACCGACAGAACAGCCCCAGCATTTT.

This chain uses TRBV5-4 with TRBJ2-7; 11 positions agree with TRBD2. The CDR3 length is 16 residues. In germline, CDR1 is SGHNT, CDR2 YYREEE (reference sequence). The trim removed 0 bases at V and 4 bases at J, leaving 6 bases unmatched. The DNA of the CDR3 is TGTGCCAGCAGCTTGGCGAGGACTAGCGGGTTATACGAGCAGTACTTC. Its protein is CASSLARTSGLYEQYF.

The chain combines TRBV14 with TRBJ1-2; unclear D gene. The V end lost 4 bases, the J end lost 2 bases, and 5 bases lay between the germline ends. The CDR3 runs 12 residues. The germline gives CDR1 SGHDN, CDR2 FVKESK. The CDR3 is CASSRTNYGYTF. The CDR3 nucleotides are TGTGCCAGCAGCCGCACGAACTATGGCTACACCTTC.

A note on this clone: The sample carries other DNA sequences with the same CDR3. This sequence joins TRBV5-1 and TRBJ2-5; 8 bases are a match to TRBD2. Germline lookup yields CDR1 SGHRS and CDR2 YFSETQ. J gave up 1 base and V 0 bases, and 2 bases lay outside the gene matches. The CDR3 totals 15 residues. CDR3 nucleotide sequence: TGCGCCAGCAGCTTGGCCGGGACTAGCCAAGAGACCCAGTACTTC. Translation: CASSLAGTSQETQYF.

This sequence joins TRBV7-9 and TRBJ2-5; 11 nucleotides align to TRBD1. Looked up from germline, CDR1 is SEHNR and CDR2 is FQNEAQ (reference sequence). The CDR3 extends over 16 amino acids. V dropped 3 bases and J dropped 5; count of bases not matched to a gene: 8. The CDR3 nucleotides are TGTGCCAGCAGCTTCAGCCGGGACAGGGGGTCCGAGACCCAGTACTTC. Its protein product is CASSFSRDRGSETQYF.

Details on this clone: Other DNA sequences in the same sample also yield this CDR3. This sequence joins TRBV11-2 and TRBJ2-1; 7 positions match TRBD2. This CDR3 comprises 15 residues. Germline V gene data show CDR1 as SGHAT and CDR2 as FQNNGV. With V trimmed by 1 base and J by 4 bases, 4 bases remained unmatched. This CDR3 reads CASSLGLAAYNEQFF. The CDR3 DNA reads as TGTGCCAGCAGCTTAGGGCTAGCGGCTTACAATGAGCAGTTCTTC.

This clone was detected a few times. The chain joins TRBV9 to TRBJ1-4, with 7 bases fitting TRBD1. V shed 4 bases, J shed 8 bases, and the junction held 11 bases outside the gene matches. The CDR3 consists of 15 residues. The germline V gene has CDR1 SGDLS and CDR2 YYNGEE. Written as DNA, the CDR3 is TGTGCCAGCAGCCCTAAGACAGGGTCAGGCGAAAAACTGTTTTTT. As protein: CASSPKTGSGEKLFF.

The chain links TRBV5-4 to TRBJ2-5; 7 bases match TRBD1. The CDR3 covers 16 residues. Germline V lookup: CDR1 SGHNT, CDR2 YYREEE (reference sequence). With V trimmed by 4 bases and J by 2 bases, 11 bases remained unmatched. The DNA for the CDR3 is TGTGCCAGCAGCGGCTACAGGGGTAGGGGACAAGAGACCCAGTACTTC. Translated: CASSGYRGRGQETQYF.

The J gene is TRBJ2-3, the V gene TRBV7-2; D possibly corresponds to TRBD2 (5 bases). Germline-derived CDR1 and CDR2 are SGHTA and FQGNSA. V was cut by 5 bases and J by 4 bases, with 10 bases left in between. This CDR3 contains 13 residues. The CDR3 reads CASSVGGPDTQYF. In DNA, the CDR3 is TGTGCCAGCAGCGTGGGCGGGCCAGATACGCAGTATTTT.

V is TRBV4-1 and J is TRBJ2-7; 7 bases match TRBD2. There are 15 residues in the CDR3. Trimming took 2 bases from V and 4 from J; bases not matched to a gene: 8. Germline loops: CDR1 MGHRA, CDR2 YSYEKL. CDR3 protein: CASSQPVSGLYEQYF. The DNA for the CDR3 is TGCGCCAGCAGCCAACCGGTTAGCGGGCTATACGAGCAGTACTTC.

The chain combines TRBV7-6 with TRBJ1-2; maybe TRBD1 (5 bases). The CDR3 runs to 20 residues. Germline V lookup: CDR1 SGHVS, CDR2 FNYEAQ. The V and J ends lost 4 bases and 6 bases respectively, with 33 bases between them. Here the CDR3 reads CASSCLQTPGQKNFIHGYTF. CDR3 bases: TGTGCCAGCAGCTGCTTACAAACCCCGGGGCAAAAAAACTTTATCCATGGCTACACCTTC.